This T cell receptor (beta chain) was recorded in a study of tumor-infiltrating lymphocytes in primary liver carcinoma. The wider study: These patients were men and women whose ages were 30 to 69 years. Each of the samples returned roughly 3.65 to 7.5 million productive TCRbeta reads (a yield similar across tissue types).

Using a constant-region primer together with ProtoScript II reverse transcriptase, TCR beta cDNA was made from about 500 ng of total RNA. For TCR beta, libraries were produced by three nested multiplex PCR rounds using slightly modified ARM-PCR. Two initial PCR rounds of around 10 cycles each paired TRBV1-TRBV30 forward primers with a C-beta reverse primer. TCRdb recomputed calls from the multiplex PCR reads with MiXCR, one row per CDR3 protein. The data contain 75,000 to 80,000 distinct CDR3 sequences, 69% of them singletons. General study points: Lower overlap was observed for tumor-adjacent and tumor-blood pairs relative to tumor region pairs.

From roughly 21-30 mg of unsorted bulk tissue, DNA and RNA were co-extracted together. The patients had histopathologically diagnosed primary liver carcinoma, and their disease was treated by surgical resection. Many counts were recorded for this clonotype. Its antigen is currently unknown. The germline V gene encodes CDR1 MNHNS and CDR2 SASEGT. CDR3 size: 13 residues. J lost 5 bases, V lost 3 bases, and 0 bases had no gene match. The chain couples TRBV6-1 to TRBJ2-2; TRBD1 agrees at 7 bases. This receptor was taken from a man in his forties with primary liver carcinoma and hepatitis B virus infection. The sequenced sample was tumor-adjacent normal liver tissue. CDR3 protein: CASSDRGTGELFF. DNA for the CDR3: TGTGCCAGCAGTGACAGGGGGACCGGGGAGCTGTTTTTT.